A single sample is the source of the 4 T cell receptor beta chains below, sequenced in a study of T cells in Graves' hyperthyroidism and ophthalmopathy. Researchers amplified the TCR beta CDR3 regions from RNA transcripts. HTBI primers were the set used in a first-round RT-PCR of the TCR CDR3. TCRdb reprocessed the multiplex PCR reads with MiXCR, giving one entry per CDR3 protein. In the table there are a few hundred thousand distinct CDR3 sequences, roughly 14% of which are singletons. The sample was blood. All receptors derive from a woman in her 30s with Graves' ophthalmopathy.

This clonotype showed up many times. This chain uses TRBV7-2 with TRBJ2-5; 12 bases align to TRBD2. In germline, CDR1 is SGHTA, CDR2 FQGNSA. This CDR3 comprises 16 residues. Unmatched junction bases numbered 4, after V lost 3 bases and J lost 2 bases. The CDR3 protein is CASSLWTSGMQETQYF. The CDR3 DNA follows: TGTGCCAGCAGCTTGTGGACTAGCGGGATGCAAGAGACCCAGTACTTC. The full variable domain, its missing parts supplied by reference TRBV7-2 and TRBJ2-5, is GAGVSQSPSNKVTEKGKDVELRCDPISGHTALYWYRQSLGQGLEFLIYFQGNSAPDKSGLPSDRFSAERTGGSVSTLTIQRTQQEDSAVYLCASSLWTSGMQETQYFGPGTRLLVL.

The chain recombines TRBV27 with TRBJ2-7; 8 bases fit TRBD1. Germline V lookup: CDR1 MNHEY, CDR2 SMNVEV (reference sequence). The CDR3 sequence is 14 residues long. With V trimmed by 8 bases and J by 3 bases, 9 bases remained unmatched. Written as DNA, the CDR3 is TGTGCCAGCCGCCAGACAGGGGCAAGCTACGAGCAGTACTTC. Its protein product is CASRQTGASYEQYF.

This clonotype showed up many times. The gene calls are TRBV20-1 and TRBJ2-1, with 8 bases matching TRBD2. Germline V gene sequence: CDR1 DFQATT, CDR2 SNEGSKA (reference sequence). This CDR3 region has 22 residues. V was clipped by 4 bases and J by 0 bases; unmatched bases: 26. CDR3 region: CSAKFGRGGGGPGLGSYNEQFF. In DNA, the CDR3 is TGCAGTGCTAAGTTTGGCCGGGGCGGGGGAGGACCGGGACTAGGCTCCTACAATGAGCAGTTCTTC.

This clonotype was seen many times. This chain connects TRBV7-3 to TRBJ2-1; D perhaps matches TRBD2 (6 bases). V gave up 5 bases and J gave up 7 bases, with 12 bases separating them. CDR1 and CDR2 (germline): SGHTA, FQGTGA. This CDR3 is 13 amino acids long. In DNA, the CDR3 is TGTGCCAGCAGCCCGGGACTTCGGAATGAGCAGTTCTTC. Translation: CASSPGLRNEQFF.